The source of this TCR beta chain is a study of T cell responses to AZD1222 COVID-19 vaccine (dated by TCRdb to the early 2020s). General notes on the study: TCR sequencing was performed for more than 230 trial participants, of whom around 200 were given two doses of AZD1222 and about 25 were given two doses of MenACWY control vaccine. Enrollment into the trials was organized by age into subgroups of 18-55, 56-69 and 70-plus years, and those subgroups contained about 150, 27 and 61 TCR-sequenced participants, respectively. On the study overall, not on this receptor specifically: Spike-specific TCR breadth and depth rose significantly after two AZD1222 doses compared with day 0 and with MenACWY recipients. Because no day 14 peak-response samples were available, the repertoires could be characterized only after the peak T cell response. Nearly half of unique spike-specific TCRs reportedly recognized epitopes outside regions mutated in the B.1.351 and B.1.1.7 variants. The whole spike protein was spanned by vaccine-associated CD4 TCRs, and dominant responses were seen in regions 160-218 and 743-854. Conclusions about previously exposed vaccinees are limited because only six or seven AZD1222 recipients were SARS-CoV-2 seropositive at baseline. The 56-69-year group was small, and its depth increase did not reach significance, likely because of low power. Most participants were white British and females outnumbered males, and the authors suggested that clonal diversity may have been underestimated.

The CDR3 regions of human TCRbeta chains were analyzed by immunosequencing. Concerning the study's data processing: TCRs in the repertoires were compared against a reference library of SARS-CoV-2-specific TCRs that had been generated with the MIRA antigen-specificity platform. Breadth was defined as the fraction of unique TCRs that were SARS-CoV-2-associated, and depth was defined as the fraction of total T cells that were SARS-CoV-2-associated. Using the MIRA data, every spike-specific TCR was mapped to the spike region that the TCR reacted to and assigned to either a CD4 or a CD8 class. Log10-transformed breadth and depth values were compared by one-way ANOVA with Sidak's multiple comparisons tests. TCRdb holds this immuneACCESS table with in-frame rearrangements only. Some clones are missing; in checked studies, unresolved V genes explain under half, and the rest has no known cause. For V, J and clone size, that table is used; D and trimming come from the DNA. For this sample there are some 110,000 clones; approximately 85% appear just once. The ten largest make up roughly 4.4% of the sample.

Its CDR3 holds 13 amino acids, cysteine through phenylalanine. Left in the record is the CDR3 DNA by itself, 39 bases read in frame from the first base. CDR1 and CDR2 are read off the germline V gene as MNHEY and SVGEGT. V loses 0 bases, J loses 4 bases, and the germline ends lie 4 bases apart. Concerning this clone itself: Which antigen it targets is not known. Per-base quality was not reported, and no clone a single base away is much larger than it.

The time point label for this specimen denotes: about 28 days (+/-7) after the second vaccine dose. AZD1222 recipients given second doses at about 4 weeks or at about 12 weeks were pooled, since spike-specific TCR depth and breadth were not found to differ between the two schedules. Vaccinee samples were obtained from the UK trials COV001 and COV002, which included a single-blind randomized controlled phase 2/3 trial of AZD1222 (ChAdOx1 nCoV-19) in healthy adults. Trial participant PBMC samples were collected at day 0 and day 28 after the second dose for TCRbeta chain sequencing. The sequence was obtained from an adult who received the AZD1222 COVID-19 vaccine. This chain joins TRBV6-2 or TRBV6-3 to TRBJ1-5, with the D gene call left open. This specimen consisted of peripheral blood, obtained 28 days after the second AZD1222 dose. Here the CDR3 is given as CASSYSANQPQHF. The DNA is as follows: TGTGCCAGCAGTTACTCGGCGAATCAGCCCCAGCATTTT.